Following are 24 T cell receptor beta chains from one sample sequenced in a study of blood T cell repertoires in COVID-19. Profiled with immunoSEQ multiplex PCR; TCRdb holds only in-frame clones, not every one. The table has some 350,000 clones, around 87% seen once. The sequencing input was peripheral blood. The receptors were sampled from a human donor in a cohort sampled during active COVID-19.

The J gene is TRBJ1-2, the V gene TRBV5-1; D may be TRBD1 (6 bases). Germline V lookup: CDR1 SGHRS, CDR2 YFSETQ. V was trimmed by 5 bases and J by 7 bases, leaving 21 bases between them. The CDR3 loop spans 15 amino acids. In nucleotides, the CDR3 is TGCGCCAGCAGTCCCGCACAGGGTGGGGCCTTTGGCTACACCTTC. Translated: CASSPAQGGAFGYTF.

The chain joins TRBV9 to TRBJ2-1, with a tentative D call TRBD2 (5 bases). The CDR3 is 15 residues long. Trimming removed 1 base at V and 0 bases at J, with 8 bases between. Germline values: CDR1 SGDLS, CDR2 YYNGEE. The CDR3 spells CASSVQGSSYNEQFF. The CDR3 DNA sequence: TGTGCCAGCAGCGTACAAGGGAGCTCCTACAATGAGCAGTTCTTC.

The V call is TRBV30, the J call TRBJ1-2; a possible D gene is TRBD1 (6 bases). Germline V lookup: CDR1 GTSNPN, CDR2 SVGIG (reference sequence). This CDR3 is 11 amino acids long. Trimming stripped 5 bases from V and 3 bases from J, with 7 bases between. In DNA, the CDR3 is TGTGCCTGGGGACAGTACTATGGCTACACCTTC. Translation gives CAWGQYYGYTF.

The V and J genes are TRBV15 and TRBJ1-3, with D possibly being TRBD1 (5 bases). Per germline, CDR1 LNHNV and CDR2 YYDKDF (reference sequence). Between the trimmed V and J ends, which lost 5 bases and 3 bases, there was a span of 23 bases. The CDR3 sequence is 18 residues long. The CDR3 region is CATSRGGGPRLGGNTIYF. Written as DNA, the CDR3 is TGTGCCACCAGCCGGGGGGGAGGCCCTCGTCTCGGTGGAAACACCATATATTTT.

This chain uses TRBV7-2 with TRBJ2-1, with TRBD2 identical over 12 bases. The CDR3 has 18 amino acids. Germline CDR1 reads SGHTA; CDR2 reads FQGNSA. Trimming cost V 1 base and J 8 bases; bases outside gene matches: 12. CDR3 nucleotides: TGTGCCAGCAGCTTAGAAGTTGGGTCTAGCGGGAGGGCTTATGAGCAGTTCTTC. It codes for CASSLEVGSSGRAYEQFF.

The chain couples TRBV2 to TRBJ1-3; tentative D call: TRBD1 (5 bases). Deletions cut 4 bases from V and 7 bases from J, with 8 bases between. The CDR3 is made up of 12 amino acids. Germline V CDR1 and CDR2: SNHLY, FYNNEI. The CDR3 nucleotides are TGTGCCAGCAGTGTCGACAGTAACACCATATATTTT. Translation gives CASSVDSNTIYF.

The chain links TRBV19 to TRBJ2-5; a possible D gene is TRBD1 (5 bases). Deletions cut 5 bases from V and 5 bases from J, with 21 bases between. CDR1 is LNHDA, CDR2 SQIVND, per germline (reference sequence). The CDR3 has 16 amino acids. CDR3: CASSPIVQVGYETQYF. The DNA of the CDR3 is TGTGCCAGTAGTCCCATCGTACAGGTTGGTTACGAGACCCAGTACTTC.

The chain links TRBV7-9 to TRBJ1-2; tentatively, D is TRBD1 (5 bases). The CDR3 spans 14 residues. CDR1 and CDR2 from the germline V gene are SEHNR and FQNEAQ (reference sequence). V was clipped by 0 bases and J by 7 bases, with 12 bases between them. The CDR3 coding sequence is TGTGCCAGCAGCTTAGCGGTAGGGGTTCGTGGCTACACCTTC. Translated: CASSLAVGVRGYTF. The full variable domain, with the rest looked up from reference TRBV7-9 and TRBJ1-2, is DTGVSQNPRHKITKRGQNVTFRCDPISEHNRLYWYRQTLGQGPEFLTYFQNEAQLEKSRLLSDRFSAERPKGSFSTLEIQRTEQGDSAMYLCASSLAVGVRGYTFGSGTRLTVV.

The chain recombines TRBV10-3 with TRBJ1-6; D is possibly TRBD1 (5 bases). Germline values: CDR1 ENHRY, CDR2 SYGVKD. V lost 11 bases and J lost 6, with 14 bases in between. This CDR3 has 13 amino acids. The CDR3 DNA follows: TGTGCCTCCCTAGACAGTGCTAATTCACCCCTCCACTTT. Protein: CASLDSANSPLHF.

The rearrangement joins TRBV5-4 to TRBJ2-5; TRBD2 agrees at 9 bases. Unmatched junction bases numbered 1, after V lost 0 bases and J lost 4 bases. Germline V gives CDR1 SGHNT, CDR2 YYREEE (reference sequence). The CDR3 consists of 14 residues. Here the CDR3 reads CASSLGLAVETQYF. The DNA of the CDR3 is TGTGCCAGCAGCTTGGGACTAGCGGTAGAGACCCAGTACTTC.

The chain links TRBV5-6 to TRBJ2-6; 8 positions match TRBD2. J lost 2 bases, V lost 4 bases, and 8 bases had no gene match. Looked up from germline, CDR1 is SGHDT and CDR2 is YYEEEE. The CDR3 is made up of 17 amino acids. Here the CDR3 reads CASSQSPGGAGANVLTF. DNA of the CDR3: TGTGCCAGCAGCCAGTCCCCGGGGGGGGCTGGGGCCAACGTCCTGACTTTC.

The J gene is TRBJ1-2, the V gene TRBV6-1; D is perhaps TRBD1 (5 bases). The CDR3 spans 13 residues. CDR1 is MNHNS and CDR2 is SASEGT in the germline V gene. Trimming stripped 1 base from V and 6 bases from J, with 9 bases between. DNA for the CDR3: TGTGCCAGCAGTGAAGGGAGGGGCCATGGCTACACCTTC. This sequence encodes CASSEGRGHGYTF.

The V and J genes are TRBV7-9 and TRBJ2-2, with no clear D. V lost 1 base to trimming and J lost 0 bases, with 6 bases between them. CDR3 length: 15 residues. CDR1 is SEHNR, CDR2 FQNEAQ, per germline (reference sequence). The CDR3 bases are TGTGCCAGCAGCTTAGGCGGAGCGAACACCGGGGAGCTGTTTTTT. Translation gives CASSLGGANTGELFF.

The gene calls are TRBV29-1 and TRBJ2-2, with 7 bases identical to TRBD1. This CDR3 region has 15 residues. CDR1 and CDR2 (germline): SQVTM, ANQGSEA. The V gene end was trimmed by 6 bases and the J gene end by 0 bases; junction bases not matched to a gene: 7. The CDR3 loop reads CSVILGTANTGELFF. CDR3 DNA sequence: TGCAGCGTGATCTTAGGGACAGCGAACACCGGGGAGCTGTTTTTT.

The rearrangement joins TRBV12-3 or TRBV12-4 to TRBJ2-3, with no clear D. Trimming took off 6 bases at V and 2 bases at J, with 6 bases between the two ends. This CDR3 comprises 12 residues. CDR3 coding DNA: TGTGCCAGCAGGGCCTTCACAGATACGCAGTATTTT. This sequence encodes CASRAFTDTQYF.

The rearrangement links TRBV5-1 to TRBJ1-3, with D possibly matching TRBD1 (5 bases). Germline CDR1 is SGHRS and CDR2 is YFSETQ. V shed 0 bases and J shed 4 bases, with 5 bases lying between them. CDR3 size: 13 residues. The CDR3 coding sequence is TGCGCCAGCAGCTTGGGGGGCGGAAACACCATATATTTT. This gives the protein CASSLGGGNTIYF. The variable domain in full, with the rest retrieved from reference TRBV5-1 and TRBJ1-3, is KAGVTQTPRYLIKTRGQQVTLSCSPISGHRSVSWYQQTPGQGLQFLFEYFSETQRNKGNFPGRFSGRQFSNSRSEMNVSTLELGDSALYLCASSLGGGNTIYFGEGSWLTVV.

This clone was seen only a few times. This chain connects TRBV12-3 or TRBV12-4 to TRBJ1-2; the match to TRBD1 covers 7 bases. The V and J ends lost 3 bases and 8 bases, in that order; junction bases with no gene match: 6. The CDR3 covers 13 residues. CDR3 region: CASSFGQAQGYTF. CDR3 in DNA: TGTGCCAGCAGTTTTGGACAGGCGCAGGGCTACACCTTC.

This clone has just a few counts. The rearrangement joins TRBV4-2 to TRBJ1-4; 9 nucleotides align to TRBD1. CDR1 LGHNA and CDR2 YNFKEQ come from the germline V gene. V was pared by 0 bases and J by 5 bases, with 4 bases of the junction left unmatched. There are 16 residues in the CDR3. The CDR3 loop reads CASSQESGTGNEKLFF. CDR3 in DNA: TGTGCCAGCAGCCAAGAGTCCGGGACAGGGAATGAAAAACTGTTTTTT.

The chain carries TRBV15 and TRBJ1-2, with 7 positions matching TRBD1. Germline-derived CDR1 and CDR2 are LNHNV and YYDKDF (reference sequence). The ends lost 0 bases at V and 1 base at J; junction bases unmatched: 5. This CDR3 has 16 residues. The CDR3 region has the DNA TGTGCCACCAGCAGAGATTTGGCAGGGGGTAACTATGGCTACACCTTC. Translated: CATSRDLAGGNYGYTF.

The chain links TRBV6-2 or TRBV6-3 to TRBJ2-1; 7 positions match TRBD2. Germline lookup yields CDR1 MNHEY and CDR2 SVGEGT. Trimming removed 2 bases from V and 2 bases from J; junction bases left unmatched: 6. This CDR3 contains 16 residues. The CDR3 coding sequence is TGTGCCAGCAGTTACCCGGGTGGGGGGGCCTACAATGAGCAGTTCTTC. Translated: CASSYPGGGAYNEQFF.

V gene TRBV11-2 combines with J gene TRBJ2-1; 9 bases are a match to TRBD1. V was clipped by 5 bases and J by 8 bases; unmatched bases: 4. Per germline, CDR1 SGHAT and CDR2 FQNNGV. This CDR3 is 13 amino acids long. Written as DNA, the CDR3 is TGTGCCAGCAGCCGGACAGGGGTTTATGAGCAGTTCTTC. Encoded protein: CASSRTGVYEQFF.

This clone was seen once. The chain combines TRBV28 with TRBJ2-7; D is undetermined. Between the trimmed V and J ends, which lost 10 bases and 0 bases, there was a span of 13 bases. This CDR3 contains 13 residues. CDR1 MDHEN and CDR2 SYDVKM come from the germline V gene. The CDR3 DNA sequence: TGTGCCATCGCAGCTCACAGCTCCTACGAGCAGTACTTC. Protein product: CAIAAHSSYEQYF.

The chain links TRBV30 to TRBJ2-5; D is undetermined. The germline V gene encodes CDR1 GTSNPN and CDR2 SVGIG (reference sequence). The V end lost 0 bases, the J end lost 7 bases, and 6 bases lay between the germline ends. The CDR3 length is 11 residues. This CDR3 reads CAWSVLGTQYF. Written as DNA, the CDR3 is TGTGCCTGGAGTGTACTTGGGACCCAGTACTTC.

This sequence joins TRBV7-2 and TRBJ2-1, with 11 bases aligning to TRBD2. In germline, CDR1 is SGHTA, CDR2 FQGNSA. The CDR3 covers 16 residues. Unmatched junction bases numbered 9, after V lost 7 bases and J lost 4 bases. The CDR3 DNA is TGTGCCAGCATCCAACTAGCGGGGGAGCAGTACAATGAGCAGTTCTTC. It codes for CASIQLAGEQYNEQFF.